This T cell receptor (beta chain) appears in the sequencing data of a study of T cell responses to AZD1222 COVID-19 vaccine (dated by TCRdb to 2020 to 2022). Broadly, across the study: AZD1222 recipients given second doses at about 4 weeks or at about 12 weeks were pooled, since spike-specific TCR depth and breadth were not found to differ between the two schedules. A total of over 230 trial participants underwent TCR sequencing, of whom about 200 had received two doses of AZD1222 and approximately 25 had received two doses of the MenACWY control vaccine. Enrollment into the trials was organized by age into subgroups of 18-55, 56-69 and 70-plus years, and those subgroups contained roughly 150, 30 and 60 TCR-sequenced participants, respectively.

Including the terminal cysteine and phenylalanine, the CDR3 comprises 13 residues. The CDR3 DNA has 39 bases and is translated from base 1. The V and J ends are trimmed by 6 bases and 3 bases, leaving 9 bases between them. The germline V gene gives CDR1 as SQVTM and CDR2 as ANQGSEA. The meaning of the sample's time point label: baseline before first vaccination. Samples from vaccinated people were obtained from the UK trials COV001 and COV002, which included a single-blind randomized controlled phase 2/3 trial of AZD1222 (ChAdOx1 nCoV-19) in healthy adults. Trial participant PBMC samples were collected at day 0 and day 28 after the second dose for TCRbeta chain sequencing. The CDR3 regions of human TCRbeta chains were analyzed by immunosequencing. On the study's bioinformatics: Repertoire TCRs were matched against a reference library of SARS-CoV-2-specific TCRs generated with the MIRA antigen-specificity platform. Breadth was defined as the fraction of unique TCRs that were SARS-CoV-2-associated, and depth was defined as the fraction of total T cells that were SARS-CoV-2-associated. Using the MIRA data, every spike-specific TCR was mapped to the spike region that the TCR reacted to and assigned to either a CD4 or a CD8 class. Log10-transformed breadth and depth values were compared by one-way ANOVA with Sidak's multiple comparisons tests. Entries here come from immuneACCESS through TCRdb and include only in-frame sequences with V and J called. Some clones fail to appear in such tables; in the studies checked, an unresolved V gene covers under half of the shortfall, and the cause of the remainder is unknown. V, J and clone size derive from that table, while D and trimming were established from the DNA sequence. The sample records 90,000 or so clones, roughly 89% of which are singletons. The ten largest make up 2.4% of the sample.

On this clone: Its antigen remains unidentified. There are no base qualities to consult, and no much larger clone falls within one base.

Results and caveats for the whole study, not just this receptor: Participants were mostly white British and included more females than males, and it was suggested by the authors that clonal diversity may have been underestimated. Reportedly, almost half of the unique spike-specific TCRs recognized epitopes lying outside the regions that are mutated in the B.1.351 and B.1.1.7 variants. The 56-69-year group was small, and its depth increase did not reach significance, likely because of low power. The vaccine-associated CD4 TCRs covered the entire spike protein, and the dominant responses fell in regions 160-218 and 743-854. No day 14 peak-response samples were available, so repertoires were characterized only after the peak T cell response. Conclusions about previously exposed vaccinees were limited because only six AZD1222 recipients were SARS-CoV-2 seropositive at baseline. After two AZD1222 doses, both the breadth and the depth of spike-specific TCRs were significantly higher than at day 0 and than in MenACWY recipients.

Recombination connected TRBV29-1 to TRBJ1-6, with TRBD1 perhaps the D gene, on 5 matching bases. The sequence was collected from an adult in good health. The specimen was peripheral blood, collected on day 0 of AZD1222 vaccination. The encoded CDR3 is CSVTTDYNSPLHF. The DNA reads as follows: TGCAGCGTGACGACAGACTATAATTCACCCCTCCACTTT.